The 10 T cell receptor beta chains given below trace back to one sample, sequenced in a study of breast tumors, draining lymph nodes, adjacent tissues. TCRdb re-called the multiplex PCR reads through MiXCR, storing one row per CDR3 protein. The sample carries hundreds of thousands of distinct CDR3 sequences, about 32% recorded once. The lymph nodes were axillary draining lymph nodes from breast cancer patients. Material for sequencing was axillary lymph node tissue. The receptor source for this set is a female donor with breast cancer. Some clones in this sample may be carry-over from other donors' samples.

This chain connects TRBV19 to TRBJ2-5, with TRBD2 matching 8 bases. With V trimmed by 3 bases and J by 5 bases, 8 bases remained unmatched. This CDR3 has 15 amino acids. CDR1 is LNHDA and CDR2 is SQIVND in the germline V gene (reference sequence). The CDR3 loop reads CASSMGGTRGETQYF. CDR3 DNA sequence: TGTGCCAGTAGTATGGGGGGGACTAGAGGGGAGACCCAGTACTTC.

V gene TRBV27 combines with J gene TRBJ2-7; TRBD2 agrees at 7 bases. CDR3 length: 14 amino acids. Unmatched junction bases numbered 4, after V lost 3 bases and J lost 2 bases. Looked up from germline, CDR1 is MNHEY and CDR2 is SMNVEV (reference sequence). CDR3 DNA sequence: TGTGCCAGCAGTTTGCGGGAGAAGGCCTACGAGCAGTACTTC. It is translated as CASSLREKAYEQYF.

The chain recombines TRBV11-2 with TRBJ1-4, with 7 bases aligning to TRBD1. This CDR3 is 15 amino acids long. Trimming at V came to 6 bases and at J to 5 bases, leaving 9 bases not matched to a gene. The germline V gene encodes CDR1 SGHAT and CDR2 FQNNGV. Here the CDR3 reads CASSPSGQVNEKLFF. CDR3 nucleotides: TGTGCCAGCAGTCCGTCCGGACAGGTCAATGAAAAACTGTTTTTT.

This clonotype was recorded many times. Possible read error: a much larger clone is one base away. CDR3 sequence reads: CASTDRGSFQETQHF. Written as DNA, the CDR3 is TGTGCCAGCACCGACAGGGGGAGCTTCCAAGAGACCCAGCACTTC. The genes are TRBV7-9 and TRBJ2-5, with 9 nucleotides matching TRBD1. This CDR3 is 15 amino acids long. The germline V gene encodes CDR1 SEHNR and CDR2 FQNEAQ (reference sequence).

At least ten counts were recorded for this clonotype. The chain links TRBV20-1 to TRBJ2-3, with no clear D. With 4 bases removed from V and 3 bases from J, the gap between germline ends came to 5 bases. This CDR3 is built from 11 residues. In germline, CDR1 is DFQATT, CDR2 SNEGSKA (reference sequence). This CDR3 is CSATLTDTQYF. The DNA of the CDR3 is TGCAGTGCTACCCTTACAGATACGCAGTATTTT.

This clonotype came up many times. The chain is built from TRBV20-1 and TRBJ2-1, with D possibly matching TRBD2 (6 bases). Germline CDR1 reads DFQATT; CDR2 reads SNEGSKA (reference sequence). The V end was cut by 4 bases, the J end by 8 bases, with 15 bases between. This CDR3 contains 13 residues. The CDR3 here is CSAIWRRAHEQFF. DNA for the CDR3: TGCAGTGCTATTTGGCGGAGGGCCCATGAGCAGTTCTTC.

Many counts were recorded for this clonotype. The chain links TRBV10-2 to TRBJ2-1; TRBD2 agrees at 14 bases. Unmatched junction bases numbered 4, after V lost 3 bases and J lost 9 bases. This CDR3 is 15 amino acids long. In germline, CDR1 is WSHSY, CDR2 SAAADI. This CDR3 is CASSDATSGRGEQFF. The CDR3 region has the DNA TGCGCCAGCAGTGACGCGACTAGCGGGAGGGGTGAGCAGTTCTTC.

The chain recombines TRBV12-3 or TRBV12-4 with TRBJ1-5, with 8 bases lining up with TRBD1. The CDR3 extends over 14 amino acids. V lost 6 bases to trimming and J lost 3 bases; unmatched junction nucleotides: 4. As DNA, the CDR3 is TGTGCCAGCAGAAGGACAGGGATCAATCAGCCCCAGCATTTT. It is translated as CASRRTGINQPQHF.

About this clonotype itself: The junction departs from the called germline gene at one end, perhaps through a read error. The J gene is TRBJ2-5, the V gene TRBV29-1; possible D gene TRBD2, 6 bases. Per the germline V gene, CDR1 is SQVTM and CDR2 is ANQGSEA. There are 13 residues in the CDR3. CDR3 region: CSVGGADQETQYF. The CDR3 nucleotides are TGCAGCGTAGGCGGGGCAGACCAAGAGACCCAGTATTTC.

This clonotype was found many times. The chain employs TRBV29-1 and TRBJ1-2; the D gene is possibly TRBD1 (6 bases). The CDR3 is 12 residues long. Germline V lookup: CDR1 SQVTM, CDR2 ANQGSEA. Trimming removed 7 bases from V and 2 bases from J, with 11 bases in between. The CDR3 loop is CSARQANYGYTF. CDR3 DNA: TGCAGCGCCAGACAGGCCAACTATGGCTACACCTTC. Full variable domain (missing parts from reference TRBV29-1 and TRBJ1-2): SAVISQKPSRDICQRGTSLTIQCQVDSQVTMMFWYRQQPGQSLTLIATANQGSEATYESGFVIDKFPISRPNLTFSTLTVSNMSPEDSSIYLCSARQANYGYTFGSGTRLTVV.